The T cell receptor (beta chain) under discussion was sequenced for a study of T cell responses to AZD1222 COVID-19 vaccine. Sequencing used immunoSEQ multiplex PCR; TCRdb keeps in-frame clones, though not all of them. The data hold 95,000 to 150,000 clones, with 80% to 95% observed a single time. As regards this clone: What it binds is not known.

The CDR3 has 14 amino acids. Germline CDR1 and CDR2: SGDLS and YYNGEE. V shed 2 bases and J shed 3 bases, with 11 bases lying between them. Notes on the study in general: White British donors predominated, females outnumbered males, and clonal diversity was possibly underestimated.

This material consisted of peripheral blood, taken on day 0 of AZD1222 vaccination. V usage is TRBV9 and J usage is TRBJ1-1, with D maybe TRBD1 (5 bases). This TCR came from an adult in good health. The CDR3 spells CASSVTTVHTEAFF. In DNA form, the CDR3 reads TGTGCCAGCAGCGTTACGACAGTCCACACTGAAGCTTTCTTT.